This T cell receptor beta chain was profiled in a study of regulatory T cells. In germline, CDR1 is MNHNS, CDR2 SASEGT. V was pared by 3 bases and J by 8 bases, with 5 bases between. This CDR3 has 11 residues. Amplification used 52 TRBV primers and 13 TRBJ primers. Produced via immunoSEQ multiplex PCR; TCRdb's table is partial and in-frame only. The sample holds roughly 15,000 clones, 92% seen once. The TCR comes from a person under 35 with CD3G deficiency. The V call is TRBV6-1, the J call TRBJ2-1; D not resolved. Input material: CD8+ T cells sorted from blood. CDR3 DNA: TGTGCCAGCAGTGATCACCATGAGCAGTTCTTC. Protein: CASSDHHEQFF.